Presented here are 12 T cell receptor beta chains from one specimen sequenced in a study of blood T cell repertoires in COVID-19. Clones were read by immunoSEQ multiplex PCR, and TCRdb kept only the in-frame ones, dropping some. The sample lists around 210,000 clones, almost 85% occurring once. Input material: peripheral blood. These TCRs come from a man aged 45-60 years with COVID-19, enrolled during active disease.

The rearrangement joins TRBV5-4 to TRBJ2-1; 8 positions agree with TRBD2. Germline assignment: CDR1 SGHNT and CDR2 YYREEE (reference sequence). The junction had 9 bases not matched to a gene; V was cut back by 4 bases and J by 0 bases. The CDR3 totals 17 residues. CDR3 bases: TGTGCCAGCAGCCCCCCCGGGAGGGGAAGCTCCTACAATGAGCAGTTCTTC. Translating gives CASSPPGRGSSYNEQFF.

The chain combines TRBV19 with TRBJ1-2; 7 positions agree with TRBD1. This CDR3 is built from 16 residues. Germline lookup yields CDR1 LNHDA and CDR2 SQIVND (reference sequence). V lost 6 bases, J lost 3 bases, and 13 bases stayed unmatched. Here the CDR3 reads CASSAPHGQEDYGYTF. The CDR3, as DNA: TGTGCCAGTAGCGCACCCCATGGACAGGAGGACTATGGCTACACCTTC.

The CDR3 protein is CASSLTGDHQPQHF. The CDR3 region has the DNA TGTGCCAGCAGTTTAACAGGGGACCATCAGCCCCAGCATTTT. This chain connects TRBV6-2 or TRBV6-3 to TRBJ1-5, with 7 bases aligning to TRBD1. V shed 4 bases, J shed 5 bases, and the junction held 5 bases outside the gene matches. This CDR3 comprises 14 residues. Germline assignment: CDR1 MNHEY and CDR2 SVGEGT.

This chain uses TRBV7-2 with TRBJ2-1, with TRBD1 matching over 9 bases. Germline CDR1 reads SGHTA; CDR2 reads FQGNSA. This CDR3 has 16 residues. J was trimmed by 5 bases and V by 2 bases; bases with no gene match: 7. The DNA for the CDR3 is TGTGCCAGCAGCTTACCCCCGACAGGGGGAGACAATGAGCAGTTCTTC. This sequence encodes CASSLPPTGGDNEQFF.

The V and J genes are TRBV5-1 and TRBJ2-3; tentative D call: TRBD2 (5 bases). With 6 bases removed from V and 7 bases from J, the gap between germline ends came to 18 bases. The germline V gene has CDR1 SGHRS and CDR2 YFSETQ. The CDR3 has 14 amino acids. As DNA, the CDR3 is TGCGCCAGCAACCCCAGCGGCCTGACACATACGCAGTATTTT. This gives the protein CASNPSGLTHTQYF.

The rearrangement links TRBV29-1 to TRBJ2-7; D gene ambiguous. Trimming removed 3 bases at V and 2 bases at J, with 8 bases between. From germline, CDR1 is SQVTM and CDR2 ANQGSEA. CDR3 length: 12 amino acids. CDR3 sequence (DNA): TGCAGCGTTGAGGGCCAGACCTACGAGCAGTACTTC. It is translated as CSVEGQTYEQYF.

This chain uses TRBV5-5 with TRBJ1-2, with 11 bases matching TRBD1. The junction had 5 bases not matched to a gene; V was cut back by 3 bases and J by 4 bases. Germline V gene sequence: CDR1 SGHKS, CDR2 YYEKEE (reference sequence). This CDR3 is 15 amino acids long. In nucleotides, the CDR3 is TGTGCCAGCAGCTCGCAAGGGACAGGGGGCTATGGCTACACCTTC. It codes for CASSSQGTGGYGYTF.

The V call is TRBV6-1, the J call TRBJ1-2, with D unclear. Trimming took 4 bases from V and 3 from J, leaving 18 bases between them. CDR1 MNHNS and CDR2 SASEGT come from the germline V gene. The CDR3 length is 16 residues. This CDR3 is CASSARYGGGDYGYTF. The CDR3 nucleotides are TGTGCCAGCAGTGCAAGGTACGGCGGCGGAGACTATGGCTACACCTTC.

The chain is built from TRBV7-9 and TRBJ2-1; D might be TRBD2 (6 bases). The germline V gene has CDR1 SEHNR and CDR2 FQNEAQ (reference sequence). CDR3 length: 12 amino acids. Trimming took 5 bases from V and 6 from J, leaving 8 bases between them. CDR3 coding DNA: TGTGCCAGCAGCCCGGGGGTCAATGAGCAGTTCTTC. Amino acids: CASSPGVNEQFF.

The chain carries TRBV6-2 or TRBV6-3 and TRBJ1-2; D not resolved. The CDR3 contains 15 residues. Germline values: CDR1 MNHEY, CDR2 SVGEGT. V was clipped by 0 bases and J by 2 bases, with 10 bases between them. The CDR3 reads CASSYSRRLNYGYTF. CDR3 coding DNA: TGTGCCAGCAGTTACTCCCGGAGATTAAACTATGGCTACACCTTC.

This chain links TRBV7-8 with TRBJ2-1; D is perhaps TRBD2 (6 bases). The germline V and J ends were trimmed by 1 base and 0 bases, with 16 bases remaining between them. CDR3 size: 18 residues. CDR1 is SGHVS, CDR2 FQNEAQ, per germline. The CDR3 reads CASSLDDGGDSSYNEQFF. DNA for the CDR3: TGTGCCAGCAGCTTAGATGACGGGGGTGACAGCTCCTACAATGAGCAGTTCTTC.

This clone was detected a few times. The genes are TRBV6-6 and TRBJ2-5; 7 bases match TRBD2. The V segment lost 8 bases and the J segment 3 bases; nucleotides outside the gene matches: 12. Germline V gene sequence: CDR1 MNHNY, CDR2 SVGAGI (reference sequence). The CDR3 sequence is 15 residues long. Here the CDR3 DNA reads TGTGCCAGCGCTCCCTCCGGGGAGGGTGAAGAGACCCAGTACTTC. As protein: CASAPSGEGEETQYF.